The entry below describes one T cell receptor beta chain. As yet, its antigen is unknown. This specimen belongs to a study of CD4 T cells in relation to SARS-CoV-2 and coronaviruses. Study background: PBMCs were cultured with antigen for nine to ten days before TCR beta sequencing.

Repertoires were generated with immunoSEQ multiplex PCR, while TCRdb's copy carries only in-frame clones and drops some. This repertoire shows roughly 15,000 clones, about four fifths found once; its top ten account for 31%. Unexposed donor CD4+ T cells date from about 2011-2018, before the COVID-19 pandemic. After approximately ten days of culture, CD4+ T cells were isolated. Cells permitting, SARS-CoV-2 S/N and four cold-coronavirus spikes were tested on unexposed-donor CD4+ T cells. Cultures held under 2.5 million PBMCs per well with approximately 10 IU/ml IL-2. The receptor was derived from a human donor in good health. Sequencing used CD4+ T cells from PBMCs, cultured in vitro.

The CDR3 loop reads CASSEDSGANVLTF. For the CDR3, the DNA is TGTGCCAGCAGTGAAGACTCTGGGGCCAACGTCCTGACTTTC. The gene calls are TRBV6-1 and TRBJ2-6; D is uncertain. Between the trimmed V and J ends, which lost 1 base and 0 bases, there was a span of 1 base. The CDR3 runs to 14 residues. The germline gives CDR1 MNHNS, CDR2 SASEGT.